These 5 T cell receptor beta chains were all obtained from the same sample, sequenced in a study of CD8 T cells in Susac syndrome. Random hexamers served to reverse transcribe roughly 0.5 to 1 ug RNA. Each CDR3 protein is one row after TCRdb ran MiXCR on the immunoSEQ multiplex PCR reads. The table lists around 190,000 distinct CDR3 sequences, roughly 94% of them singletons. Sequencing was performed on CD4+ T cells from PBMCs. These receptor sequences come from a human donor in good health.

V is TRBV3-1 and J is TRBJ2-1; TRBD2 matches at 14 bases. The germline V gene has CDR1 LGHDT and CDR2 YNNKEL (reference sequence). This CDR3 has 15 amino acids. J was trimmed by 14 bases and V by 4 bases; bases with no gene match: 10. The CDR3 DNA reads as TGTGCCAGCAGCCCGACTAGCGGGGGGGTTCCAGTAGAGTTCTTC. This sequence encodes CASSPTSGGVPVEFF.

The gene calls are TRBV12-3 or TRBV12-4 and TRBJ1-2; a weak D match, TRBD1 (6 bases). Trimming removed 7 bases from V and 4 bases from J, with 16 bases in between. This CDR3 has 14 residues. CDR3 region: CASNPQGPRYGYTF. For the CDR3, the DNA is TGTGCCAGCAACCCACAGGGACCCCGCTATGGCTACACCTTC.

This chain uses TRBV25-1 with TRBJ2-2; D unresolved. Germline loops: CDR1 MGHDK, CDR2 SYGVNS. The CDR3 sequence is 12 residues long. V lost 9 bases and J 7 bases, leaving 12 bases between the germline ends. The chain's CDR3 is CASAKPHGELFF. The DNA for the CDR3 is TGTGCCAGTGCCAAACCTCACGGGGAGCTGTTTTTT.

A few counts support this clonotype. This chain uses TRBV19 with TRBJ2-1, with 9 bases fitting TRBD2. V lost 4 bases to trimming and J lost 0 bases; unmatched junction nucleotides: 4. CDR1 and CDR2 (germline): LNHDA, SQIVND (reference sequence). The CDR3 covers 16 residues. The CDR3 here is CASSSLAGSSYNEQFF. The CDR3 nucleotides are TGTGCCAGTAGTAGTCTAGCGGGGAGCTCCTACAATGAGCAGTTCTTC.

The J gene is TRBJ2-5, the V gene TRBV24-1; 7 bases agree with TRBD2. Germline assignment: CDR1 KGHDR and CDR2 SFDVKD. V trimming: 9 bases; J trimming: 3 bases; junction bases outside the gene matches: 6. The CDR3 is made up of 13 amino acids. CDR3 sequence reads: CATRGGAEETQYF. The CDR3 DNA is TGTGCCACCCGGGGAGGGGCGGAAGAGACCCAGTACTTC.